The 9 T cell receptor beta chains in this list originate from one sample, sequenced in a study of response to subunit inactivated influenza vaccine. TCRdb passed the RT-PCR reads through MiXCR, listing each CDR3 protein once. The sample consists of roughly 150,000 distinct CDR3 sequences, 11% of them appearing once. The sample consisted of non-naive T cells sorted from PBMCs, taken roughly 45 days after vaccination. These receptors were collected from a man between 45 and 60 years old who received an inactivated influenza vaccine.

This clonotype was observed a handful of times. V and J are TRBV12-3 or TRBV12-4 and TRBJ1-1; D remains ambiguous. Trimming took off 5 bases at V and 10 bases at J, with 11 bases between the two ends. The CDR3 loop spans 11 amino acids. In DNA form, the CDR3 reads TGTGCCAGCAGTCCACAAACTACAGCTTTCTTT. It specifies CASSPQTTAFF.

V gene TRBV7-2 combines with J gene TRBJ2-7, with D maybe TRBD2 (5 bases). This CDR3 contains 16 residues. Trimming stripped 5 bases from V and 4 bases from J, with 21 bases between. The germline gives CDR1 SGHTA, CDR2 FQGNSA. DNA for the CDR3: TGTGCCAGCAGCAGAAGCCGGGGTAGCCCACCATACGAGCAGTACTTC. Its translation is CASSRSRGSPPYEQYF. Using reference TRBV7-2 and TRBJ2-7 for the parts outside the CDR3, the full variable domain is GAGVSQSPSNKVTEKGKDVELRCDPISGHTALYWYRQSLGQGLEFLIYFQGNSAPDKSGLPSDRFSAERTGGSVSTLTIQRTQQEDSAVYLCASSRSRGSPPYEQYFGPGTRLTVT.

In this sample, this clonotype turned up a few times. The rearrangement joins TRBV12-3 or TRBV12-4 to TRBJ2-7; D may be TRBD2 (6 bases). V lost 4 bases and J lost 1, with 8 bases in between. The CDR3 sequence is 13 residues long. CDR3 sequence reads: CASSSGGSYEQYF. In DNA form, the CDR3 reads TGTGCCAGCAGTTCCGGGGGTTCCTACGAGCAGTACTTC.

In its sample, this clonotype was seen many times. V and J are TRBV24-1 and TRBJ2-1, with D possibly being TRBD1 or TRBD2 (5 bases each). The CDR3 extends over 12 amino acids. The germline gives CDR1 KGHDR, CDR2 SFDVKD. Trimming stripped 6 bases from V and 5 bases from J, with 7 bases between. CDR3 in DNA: TGTGCCACCAGTCTGGGGGACAATGAGCAGTTCTTC. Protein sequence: CATSLGDNEQFF.

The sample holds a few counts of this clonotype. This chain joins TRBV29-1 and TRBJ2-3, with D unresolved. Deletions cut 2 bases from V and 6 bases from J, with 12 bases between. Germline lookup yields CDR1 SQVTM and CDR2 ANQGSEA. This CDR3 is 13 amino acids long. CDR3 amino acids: CSVEFWAVDTQYF. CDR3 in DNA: TGCAGCGTTGAATTTTGGGCGGTGGATACGCAGTATTTT.

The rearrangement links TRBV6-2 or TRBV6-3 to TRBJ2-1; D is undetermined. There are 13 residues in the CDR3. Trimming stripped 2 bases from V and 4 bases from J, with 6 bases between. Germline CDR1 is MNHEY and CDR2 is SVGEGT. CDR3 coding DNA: TGTGCCAGCAGTTACGCCAAGTACAATGAGCAGTTCTTC. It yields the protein CASSYAKYNEQFF.

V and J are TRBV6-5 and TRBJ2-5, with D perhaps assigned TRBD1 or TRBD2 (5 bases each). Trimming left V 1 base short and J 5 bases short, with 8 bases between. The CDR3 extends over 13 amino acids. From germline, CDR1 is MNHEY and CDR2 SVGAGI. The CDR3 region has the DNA TGTGCCAGCAGTTACTACGGGGCCGAGACCCAGTACTTC. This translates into CASSYYGAETQYF.

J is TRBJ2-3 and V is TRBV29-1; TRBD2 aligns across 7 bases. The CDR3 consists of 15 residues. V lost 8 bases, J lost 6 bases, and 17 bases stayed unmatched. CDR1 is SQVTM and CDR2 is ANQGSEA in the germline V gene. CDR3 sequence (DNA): TGCAGCAGTACCGGGACTACCGACCCCGGGGATACGCAGTATTTT. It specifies CSSTGTTDPGDTQYF.

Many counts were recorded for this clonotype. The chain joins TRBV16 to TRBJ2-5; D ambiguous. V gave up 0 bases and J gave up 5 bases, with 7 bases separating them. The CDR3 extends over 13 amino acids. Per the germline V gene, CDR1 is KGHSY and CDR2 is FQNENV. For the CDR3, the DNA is TGTGCCAGCAGCCAATCGAGGCACGAGACCCAGTACTTC. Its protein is CASSQSRHETQYF.